The 3 T cell receptor beta chains in this list originate from one sample, sequenced in a study of blood T cell repertoires in COVID-19. The protocol was immunoSEQ multiplex PCR, while the TCRdb copy is restricted to in-frame clones and leaves out a portion. The table has some 140,000 clones, about 86% seen once; the top ten hold more than 8.5%. Material: PBMCs or T cells enriched from blood (not recorded which). Receptors originate from a man in his fifties who had recovered from COVID-19.

V is TRBV6-5 and J is TRBJ1-1; 8 positions match TRBD1. J was trimmed by 5 bases and V by 7 bases; bases with no gene match: 6. The germline gives CDR1 MNHEY, CDR2 SVGAGI. The CDR3 length is 13 residues. In nucleotides, the CDR3 is TGTGCCAGCAACGGACAGGGTTGGACTGAAGCTTTCTTT. Encoded protein: CASNGQGWTEAFF.

The rearrangement uses TRBV11-1 and TRBJ1-1, with TRBD1 as a possible D gene (6 bases). CDR3 length: 15 amino acids. The germline V gene encodes CDR1 SGHAT and CDR2 FQDESV (reference sequence). V lost 0 bases, J lost 1 base, and 9 bases lay in between. CDR3 protein: CASSLAPDRNTEAFF. The DNA of the CDR3 is TGTGCCAGCAGCTTAGCTCCGGACAGGAACACTGAAGCTTTCTTT.

The chain has TRBV23-1 and TRBJ2-2, with unresolved D. TRBV23-1 is designated an ORF whose function remains uncertain. Trimming left V 1 base short and J 2 bases short, with 14 bases between. The CDR3 consists of 17 residues. CDR3 region: CASSQFMGQINTGELFF. DNA of the CDR3: TGCGCCAGCAGTCAATTCATGGGCCAAATTAACACCGGGGAGCTGTTTTTT.